In this sample, the clone carrying this TCR beta chain turned up a few times. Antigen specificity is unknown. Unique molecular identifiers tagged the TCR beta cDNA libraries. When about 0.95 to 10 million T cells were used, they gave about 490,000 cDNA molecules. One entry per CDR3 protein results from TCRdb running MiXCR on the PCR reads. The data hold about 460,000 distinct CDR3 sequences, with approximately 46% observed a single time. These data originate in a study of post-analysis software for immune sequencing data. As for the study in general: Relapsing-remitting, secondary progressive and progressive-relapsing forms of multiple sclerosis all featured among disease courses.

V was pared by 2 bases and J by 3 bases, with 17 bases between. Germline-derived CDR1 and CDR2 are MDHEN and SYDVKM. The CDR3 is 16 amino acids. Study conclusions and caveats: A handful of TRBV segments were significantly more frequent in patients than in controls. TRBV5-6, TRBV5-1 and TRBV20-1 were among these segments. Multiple sclerosis patients had significantly lower normalized Chao1 diversity than controls.

This receptor was obtained from a girl aged 10 to 17 with multiple sclerosis. The chain has TRBV28 and TRBJ2-7; perhaps TRBD1 as D (5 bases). Sample: blood. CDR3 bases: TGTGCCAGCAGTTTACCAGCAGGGATCCCTAGCTACGAGCAGTACTTC. It specifies CASSLPAGIPSYEQYF.